One sample yielded the 20 T cell receptor beta chains listed below, sequenced in a study of cytomegalovirus exposure and HLA in healthy donors. Only in-frame clones appear in the TCRdb table, and some are missing; sequencing was by immunoSEQ multiplex PCR. The sample has around 150,000 clones, around 80% seen once. Sequencing input: PBMCs. Receptors originate from a man aged 25 to 40 in good health and CMV-seropositive.

This chain connects TRBV2 to TRBJ2-7; 7 bases are a match to TRBD1. Losses at the gene ends were 11 bases for V and 2 bases for J; bases not matched to a gene: 12. Germline V gene data show CDR1 as SNHLY and CDR2 as FYNNEI. The length of the CDR3 is 14 residues. The DNA of the CDR3 is TGTGCCGGATCGTTACAGGGGTTCCCCTACGAGCAGTACTTC. The encoded protein is CAGSLQGFPYEQYF. Drawing the rest from reference TRBV2 and TRBJ2-7, the complete variable domain is EPEVTQTPSHQVTQMGQEVILRCVPISNHLYFYWYRQILGQKVEFLVSFYNNEISEKSEIFDDQFSVERPDGSNFTLKIRSTKLEDSAMYFCAGSLQGFPYEQYFGPGTRLTVT.

Of note for this clone: At the DNA level, this CDR3 is encoded by other sequences in the same sample as well. The genes are TRBV7-3 and TRBJ2-1; D is uncertain. Germline-derived CDR1 and CDR2 are SGHTA and FQGTGA. CDR3 length equals 13 residues. V dropped 5 bases and J dropped 2 bases, with 7 bases sitting between them. The CDR3 protein is CASSLDTYNEQFF. For the CDR3, the DNA is TGTGCCAGCAGCCTCGACACCTACAATGAGCAGTTCTTC.

The rearrangement uses TRBV19 and TRBJ1-2; the D is unclear. The ends were cut back, 2 bases at V and 4 bases at J, with 26 bases in the middle. Germline V CDR1 and CDR2: LNHDA, SQIVND (reference sequence). The CDR3 length is 19 residues. The CDR3 DNA reads as TGTGCCAGTAGTATATCGGCGGGCAGATCCTTCAACCTCCTCTATGGCTACACCTTC. It encodes CASSISAGRSFNLLYGYTF. Full variable domain (outside the CDR3, taken from reference TRBV19 and TRBJ1-2): DGGITQSPKYLFRKEGQNVTLSCEQNLNHDAMYWYRQDPGQGLRLIYYSQIVNDFQKGDIAEGYSVSREKKESFPLTVTSAQKNPTAFYLCASSISAGRSFNLLYGYTFGSGTRLTVV.

The chain links TRBV29-1 to TRBJ2-3, with 10 positions matching TRBD2. This CDR3 region has 15 residues. With 1 base clipped from V and 4 bases from J, the junction kept 5 bases outside the gene matches. Germline-derived CDR1 and CDR2 are SQVTM and ANQGSEA. The CDR3 loop reads CSVEGLAGVADTQYF. The CDR3 nucleotides are TGCAGCGTTGAAGGGCTAGCGGGAGTTGCAGATACGCAGTATTTT.

The rearrangement uses TRBV5-8 and TRBJ1-1; D uncertain. CDR3 size: 16 residues. The germline V gene has CDR1 SGHTS and CDR2 YDEGEE. V dropped 0 bases and J dropped 2 bases, with 14 bases sitting between them. The chain's CDR3 is CASSLGQKMGNTEAFF. As DNA, the CDR3 is TGTGCCAGCAGCTTGGGTCAGAAGATGGGCAACACTGAAGCTTTCTTT.

The V call is TRBV6-1, the J call TRBJ2-1; perhaps TRBD1 as D (7 bases). CDR1 MNHNS and CDR2 SASEGT come from the germline V gene. The germline V and J ends were trimmed by 1 base and 7 bases, with 11 bases remaining between them. The CDR3 is 14 residues long. Here the CDR3 DNA reads TGTGCCAGCAGTGAAGGGAGGGGGCTAAATGAGCAGTTCTTC. Amino acids: CASSEGRGLNEQFF.

V gene TRBV7-9 combines with J gene TRBJ2-3; 7 bases align to TRBD2. The CDR3 is made up of 15 amino acids. Germline lookup yields CDR1 SEHNR and CDR2 FQNEAQ (reference sequence). V dropped 7 bases and J dropped 3; count of bases not matched to a gene: 10. CDR3: CASTSEASGTDTQYF. CDR3 DNA: TGTGCCAGCACCTCTGAGGCTAGCGGAACAGATACGCAGTATTTT.

This chain links TRBV7-8 with TRBJ1-1; perhaps TRBD1 as D (5 bases). The CDR3 loop spans 13 amino acids. From germline, CDR1 is SGHVS and CDR2 FQNEAQ. With 5 bases removed from V and 1 base from J, the gap between germline ends came to 8 bases. The CDR3 DNA is TGTGCCAGCAGCGCGGGGCCGAACACTGAAGCTTTCTTT. It codes for CASSAGPNTEAFF.

The chain links TRBV5-1 to TRBJ1-4; D is uncertain. Germline V gene sequence: CDR1 SGHRS, CDR2 YFSETQ. Deletions cut 1 base from V and 4 bases from J, with 5 bases between. The CDR3 contains 13 residues. The CDR3 nucleotides read TGCGCCAGCAGCTTGACGGGTAATGAAAAACTGTTTTTT. Its translation is CASSLTGNEKLFF.

The chain has TRBV7-3 and TRBJ2-1; D ambiguous. The germline V gene has CDR1 SGHTA and CDR2 FQGTGA. This CDR3 contains 13 residues. Trimming took off 1 base at V and 5 bases at J, with 6 bases between the two ends. Here the CDR3 reads CASSLNRNNEQFF. The CDR3 DNA reads TGTGCCAGCAGCTTAAATAGAAACAATGAGCAGTTCTTC.

The chain couples TRBV27 to TRBJ1-1; no clear D gene. CDR1 MNHEY and CDR2 SMNVEV come from the germline V gene (reference sequence). This CDR3 is built from 13 residues. The ends were cut back, 3 bases at V and 3 bases at J, with 8 bases in the middle. CDR3 sequence (DNA): TGTGCCAGCAGTTTCTTATCGGACACTGAAGCTTTCTTT. It yields the protein CASSFLSDTEAFF.

The chain uses TRBV27 and TRBJ2-7; TRBD1 agrees at 10 bases. In germline, CDR1 is MNHEY, CDR2 SMNVEV (reference sequence). CDR3 length equals 14 residues. The ends lost 4 bases at V and 6 bases at J; junction bases unmatched: 6. The CDR3 DNA follows: TGTGCCAGCAGTTCCGGGACAGGGGCGTTCGAGCAGTACTTC. Amino acids: CASSSGTGAFEQYF.

The chain combines TRBV5-1 with TRBJ2-3; a weak D match, TRBD2 (5 bases). This CDR3 is 15 amino acids long. Deletions cut 1 base from V and 2 bases from J, with 11 bases between. Looked up from germline, CDR1 is SGHRS and CDR2 is YFSETQ. The DNA for the CDR3 is TGCGCCAGCAGCTTGCGTCGAGGGAACACAGATACGCAGTATTTT. Encoded protein: CASSLRRGNTDTQYF.

The V gene is TRBV6-5, the J gene TRBJ2-1; weak D call: TRBD2 (6 bases). This CDR3 spans 16 amino acids. Per the germline V gene, CDR1 is MNHEY and CDR2 is SVGAGI. The V end lost 4 bases, the J end lost 0 bases, and 13 bases lay between the germline ends. The DNA of the CDR3 is TGTGCCAGCAGTTCATCTAGCGCAAGCTCCTACAATGAGCAGTTCTTC. Translated, it gives CASSSSSASSYNEQFF.

This clone was observed a few times. The J gene is TRBJ2-1, the V gene TRBV7-2, with D perhaps TRBD2 (5 bases). CDR1 SGHTA and CDR2 FQGNSA come from the germline V gene. Trimming removed 5 bases from V and 0 bases from J, with 17 bases in between. The CDR3 loop spans 17 amino acids. The chain's CDR3 is CASSPPERGSSYNEQFF. CDR3 sequence (DNA): TGTGCCAGCAGCCCGCCCGAACGGGGAAGCTCCTACAATGAGCAGTTCTTC. Using reference TRBV7-2 and TRBJ2-1 for the parts outside the CDR3, the full variable domain is GAGVSQSPSNKVTEKGKDVELRCDPISGHTALYWYRQSLGQGLEFLIYFQGNSAPDKSGLPSDRFSAERTGGSVSTLTIQRTQQEDSAVYLCASSPPERGSSYNEQFFGPGTRLTVL.

There are a few counts of this clone. This rearrangement joins TRBV7-2 to TRBJ2-7; D might be TRBD1 (6 bases). Trimming pared 4 bases from V and 2 bases from J, leaving 12 bases between. The CDR3 covers 14 residues. The V gene's germline CDR1 is SGHTA and CDR2 FQGNSA. This CDR3 reads CASSSGRGTYEQYF. In DNA form, the CDR3 reads TGTGCCAGCAGCTCCGGCAGGGGTACCTACGAGCAGTACTTC.

This clone has just one count. The genes are TRBV30 and TRBJ1-5; possible D gene TRBD1, 5 bases. CDR1 is GTSNPN and CDR2 is SVGIG in the germline V gene (reference sequence). The V gene lost 5 bases and the J gene lost 7 bases, with 15 bases spanning the gap. This CDR3 has 13 residues. DNA for the CDR3: TGTGCCTGGGCCCGGGCGGGGGGGCAGCCCCAGCATTTT. This encodes CAWARAGGQPQHF.

CDR3 nucleotides: TGTGCCAGCAGGGGGGGACAGGGCCAGCCCCAGCATTTT. Amino acids: CASRGGQGQPQHF. This rearrangement joins TRBV2 to TRBJ1-5; 9 bases are a match to TRBD1. The junction had 4 bases not matched to a gene; V was cut back by 6 bases and J by 7 bases. The CDR3 has 13 amino acids. Per the germline V gene, CDR1 is SNHLY and CDR2 is FYNNEI.

About this clone itself: This specimen includes other DNA sequences encoding the same CDR3. The CDR3 region is CASSYSGGYGYTF. The CDR3 nucleotides are TGTGCCAGCAGTTACTCCGGTGGCTATGGCTACACCTTC. This chain uses TRBV6-5 with TRBJ1-2, with unresolved D. Germline loops: CDR1 MNHEY, CDR2 SVGAGI. The V gene lost 0 bases and the J gene lost 4 bases, with 6 bases spanning the gap. The CDR3 contains 13 residues.

The V call is TRBV10-3, the J call TRBJ1-4, with D possibly TRBD1 on 5 matching bases. This CDR3 has 15 residues. The V gene's germline CDR1 is ENHRY and CDR2 SYGVKD. Trimming cost V 0 bases and J 7 bases, with 12 bases left between them. CDR3 in DNA: TGTGCCATCAGTGAGTCGAGTGGCGGGGGTGAAAAACTGTTTTTT. Encoded protein: CAISESSGGGEKLFF.